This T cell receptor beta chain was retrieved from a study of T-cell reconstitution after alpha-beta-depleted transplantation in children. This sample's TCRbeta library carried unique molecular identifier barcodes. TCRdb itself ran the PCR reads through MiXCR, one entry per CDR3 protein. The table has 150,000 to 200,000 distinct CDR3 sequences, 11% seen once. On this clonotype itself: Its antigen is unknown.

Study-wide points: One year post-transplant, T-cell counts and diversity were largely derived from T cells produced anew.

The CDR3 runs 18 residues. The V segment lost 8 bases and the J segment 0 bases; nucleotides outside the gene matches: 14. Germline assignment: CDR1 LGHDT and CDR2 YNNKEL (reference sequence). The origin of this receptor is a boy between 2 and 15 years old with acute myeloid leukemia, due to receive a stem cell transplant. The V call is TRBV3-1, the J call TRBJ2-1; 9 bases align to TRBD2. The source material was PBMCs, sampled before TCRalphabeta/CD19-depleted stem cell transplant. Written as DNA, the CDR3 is TGTGCCAGCTCCCAAGTGGTCGCGGGAGGGAGCTCCTACAATGAGCAGTTCTTC. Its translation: CASSQVVAGGSSYNEQFF.